Below, one TCR beta chain is given with its context. Those who participated ranged in age from about 18 to 89 years and resided in around 22 US areas. Participant-reported clinical history was the basis for cohort assignment. This sample stems from a study of blood T cell repertoires in COVID-19. Overall study: COVID-19 samples, acute and convalescent, were from the United States, Italy and Spain.

Authors' processing steps: Cell counts per sample came from amplifying reference gene primers. Sequencing was performed with immunoSEQ multiplex PCR; in TCRdb, only in-frame clones are kept and a portion is missing. V, J and clone size are taken as reported in that table, and D and trimming were inferred from the DNA itself. This table has under 350,000 clones, approximately 86% appearing once. Sequenced input: PBMCs or T cells enriched from blood (not recorded which). The source is a middle-aged woman with acute COVID-19.

The chain's CDR3 is CASSPPGGSYGYTF. The CDR3 DNA reads as TGTGCCAGCAGCCCCCCGGGAGGGTCATATGGCTACACCTTC. The V and J genes are TRBV3-1 (or the pseudogene TRBV3-2) and TRBJ1-2; D unclear. Germline V CDR1 and CDR2: LGHDT, YNNKEL (reference sequence). The V and J ends lost 4 bases and 5 bases respectively, with 14 bases between them. The CDR3 totals 14 residues.